Below are 9 T cell receptor beta chains sequenced from a single sample in a study of blood T cell repertoires in COVID-19 (dated by TCRdb to the early 2020s). Library preparation used the immunoSEQ multiplex PCR assay. In TCRdb, the immuneACCESS table is reduced to in-frame sequences with V and J assigned. These tables do not hold every clone; where another copy was compared, an unresolved V gene accounts for under half, and the others remain unexplained. The sample table shows 130,000 to 150,000 clones, and about 82% are seen once. The ten largest make up roughly 2.9% of the sample. Sequenced input: peripheral blood. These receptors were obtained from a woman aged 40 to 55 with active or convalescent COVID-19.

The CDR3 region has the DNA TGTGCCAGCAGCATAAGACTAGCGGGAGGGCCAGATACGCAGTATTTT. It specifies CASSIRLAGGPDTQYF. The chain carries TRBV9 and TRBJ2-3, with TRBD2 identical over 14 bases. The trim removed 4 bases at V and 4 bases at J, leaving 5 bases unmatched. This CDR3 has 16 amino acids. Germline V gene data show CDR1 as SGDLS and CDR2 as YYNGEE.

The chain recombines TRBV28 with TRBJ2-4; D possibly corresponds to TRBD1 (6 bases). In germline, CDR1 is MDHEN, CDR2 SYDVKM. This CDR3 comprises 14 residues. The V end was cut by 3 bases, the J end by 3 bases, with 9 bases between. This CDR3 reads CASSFYRDKNIQYF. The DNA for the CDR3 is TGTGCCAGCAGTTTCTACAGGGACAAAAACATTCAGTACTTC.

The chain links TRBV7-9 to TRBJ2-5, with 12 bases matching TRBD1. This CDR3 comprises 15 residues. Germline V gives CDR1 SEHNR, CDR2 FQNEAQ (reference sequence). The V and J ends lost 11 bases and 1 base, in that order; junction bases with no gene match: 8. DNA for the CDR3: TGTGCCTCAGGGACAGGGGGCCGTCTCCAAGAGACCCAGTACTTC. Amino acids: CASGTGGRLQETQYF.

CDR3 DNA sequence: TGTGCCAGCACTATAACCCAGGGGGTTGATCAGCCCCAGCATTTT. Its translation is CASTITQGVDQPQHF. This chain joins TRBV6-5 and TRBJ1-5; 7 nucleotides match TRBD1. The germline V gene has CDR1 MNHEY and CDR2 SVGAGI. V dropped 7 bases and J dropped 5; count of bases not matched to a gene: 11. The length of the CDR3 is 15 residues.

The V call is TRBV28, the J call TRBJ1-4; D unclear. Trimming took 3 bases from V and 6 from J, leaving 14 bases between them. Germline lookup yields CDR1 MDHEN and CDR2 SYDVKM. The CDR3 is 15 amino acids. CDR3: CASSFYGSEDEKLFF. As DNA, the CDR3 is TGTGCCAGCAGTTTTTACGGTAGTGAGGATGAAAAACTGTTTTTT.

The rearrangement joins TRBV6-5 to TRBJ2-7, with 7 bases lining up with TRBD1. CDR3 length equals 13 residues. Germline V CDR1 and CDR2: MNHEY, SVGAGI. Trimming at V came to 7 bases and at J to 2 bases, leaving 5 bases not matched to a gene. The CDR3 DNA is TGTGCCAGCAACGACAGGGAACCCTACGAGCAGTACTTC. Translation gives CASNDREPYEQYF.

The J gene is TRBJ1-6, the V gene TRBV11-2; TRBD1 might be the D (5 bases). The V and J ends lost 5 bases and 4 bases respectively, with 9 bases between them. The CDR3 is made up of 14 amino acids. CDR1 and CDR2 (germline): SGHAT, FQNNGV. CDR3 in amino acids: CASSPAGYNSPLHF. The CDR3 DNA reads TGTGCCAGCAGCCCAGCAGGGTATAATTCACCCCTCCACTTT.

The chain links TRBV13 to TRBJ2-1; TRBD1 might be the D (6 bases). CDR3 length equals 15 residues. The V gene lost 5 bases and the J gene lost 7 bases, with 18 bases spanning the gap. From germline, CDR1 is PRHDT and CDR2 FYEKMQ (reference sequence). The CDR3 here is CASSPYGTSRNEQFF. The CDR3 coding sequence is TGTGCCAGCAGCCCGTACGGGACATCTAGAAATGAGCAGTTCTTC.

This chain uses TRBV6-4 with TRBJ2-7; 13 bases are shared with TRBD2. CDR3 length: 18 residues. Germline CDR1 and CDR2: MRHNA and SNTAGT. The J segment lost 2 bases and the V segment lost 5 bases, leaving 12 bases of the junction unmatched. CDR3: CASSPPGGLAGRAYEQYF. The CDR3 bases are TGTGCCAGCAGTCCCCCTGGGGGACTAGCGGGAAGGGCCTACGAGCAGTACTTC.